These 18 T cell receptor beta chains were all obtained from the same sample, sequenced in a study of cytomegalovirus exposure and HLA in healthy donors. PCR amplification relied on 60 Vbeta primers (plus 13 Jbeta primers). Libraries were prepared by immunoSEQ multiplex PCR; TCRdb keeps only in-frame clonotypes and omits some of them. The repertoire holds roughly 170,000 clones, with more than 65% as singletons. The sequenced material came from PBMCs. These receptors all stem from a girl between 2 and 10 years old in good health and CMV-seropositive.

The chain carries TRBV2 and TRBJ2-3, with D unresolved. Trimming left V 5 bases short and J 1 base short, with 10 bases between. This CDR3 has 14 residues. Germline CDR1 SNHLY, CDR2 FYNNEI. CDR3 in DNA: TGTGCCAGCAGTCGGGTTCGGGGCACAGATACGCAGTATTTT. Protein sequence: CASSRVRGTDTQYF.

This chain connects TRBV30 to TRBJ2-5, with a weak D call TRBD2 (6 bases). The CDR3 loop spans 13 amino acids. The ends were cut back, 3 bases at V and 5 bases at J, with 13 bases in the middle. The germline CDR1 and CDR2 sequences are GTSNPN and SVGIG (reference sequence). CDR3 amino acids: CAWRNAGGETQYF. In DNA form, the CDR3 reads TGTGCCTGGAGGAACGCTGGAGGGGAGACCCAGTACTTC.

This clone was detected only a few times. The chain uses TRBV5-1 and TRBJ2-7, with D unclear. Per the germline V gene, CDR1 is SGHRS and CDR2 is YFSETQ. The CDR3 covers 13 residues. Trimming removed 0 bases from V and 0 bases from J, with 4 bases in between. The CDR3 DNA follows: TGCGCCAGCAGCTTGGCCTCCTCCTACGAGCAGTACTTC. Protein sequence: CASSLASSYEQYF.

J is TRBJ2-5 and V is TRBV11-2; 12 nucleotides line up with TRBD2. Germline trimming cut 5 bases from V and 5 bases from J; bases unmatched to any gene: 9. The CDR3 is 16 amino acids. Germline CDR1 SGHAT, CDR2 FQNNGV. The CDR3 here is CASSIRLAGVWETQYF. The DNA of the CDR3 is TGTGCCAGCAGCATAAGACTAGCGGGAGTGTGGGAGACCCAGTACTTC.

The chain links TRBV27 to TRBJ2-2; TRBD1 matches at 8 bases. The V gene end was trimmed by 6 bases and the J gene end by 1 base; junction bases not matched to a gene: 10. Germline CDR1 is MNHEY and CDR2 is SMNVEV (reference sequence). The CDR3 is 17 residues long. The CDR3 nucleotides are TGTGCCAGCAGCAACCCCCCTGGACAGGGGAACACCGGGGAGCTGTTTTTT. This sequence encodes CASSNPPGQGNTGELFF.

CDR3: CASSLGLSGSAHEQFF. In nucleotides, the CDR3 is TGTGCCAGCAGCTTGGGGCTTAGCGGGAGTGCCCATGAGCAGTTCTTC. This chain uses TRBV5-6 with TRBJ2-1, with TRBD2 matching 9 bases. The CDR3 covers 16 residues. The junction had 9 bases not matched to a gene; V was cut back by 0 bases and J by 8 bases. Germline assignment: CDR1 SGHDT and CDR2 YYEEEE.

The CDR3 here is CASSVEGLADNEQFF. In nucleotides, the CDR3 is TGTGCCAGCAGCGTAGAGGGACTAGCGGATAATGAGCAGTTCTTC. This sequence joins TRBV9 and TRBJ2-1, with TRBD2 matching 11 bases. Germline V gene lookup returns CDR1 SGDLS and CDR2 YYNGEE. The trim removed 0 bases at V and 7 bases at J, leaving 3 bases unmatched. CDR3 length: 15 residues.

V usage is TRBV6-1 and J usage is TRBJ2-7, with 7 bases fitting TRBD1. CDR1 and CDR2 (germline): MNHNS, SASEGT. The CDR3 length is 14 residues. The V gene end was trimmed by 5 bases and the J gene end by 4 bases; junction bases not matched to a gene: 8. The CDR3 here is CASSYDREGYEQYF. CDR3 DNA: TGTGCCAGCAGTTATGACAGGGAAGGGTACGAGCAGTACTTC.

The chain has TRBV6-1 and TRBJ1-1; 10 bases are a match to TRBD1. The J segment lost 6 bases and the V segment lost 6 bases, leaving 7 bases of the junction unmatched. The CDR3 contains 14 residues. Germline V CDR1 and CDR2: MNHNS, SASEGT. Written as DNA, the CDR3 is TGTGCCAGCAGCCTAGACAGGGGGCGCCCTGAAGCTTTCTTT. It translates to CASSLDRGRPEAFF.

This chain connects TRBV4-1 to TRBJ2-1; TRBD2 aligns across 9 bases. The germline gives CDR1 MGHRA, CDR2 YSYEKL. This CDR3 is 22 amino acids long. Trimming at V came to 0 bases and at J to 4 bases, leaving 22 bases not matched to a gene. CDR3 in amino acids: CASSQEPFLCGRAFIRYNEQFF. CDR3 nucleotides: TGCGCCAGCAGCCAAGAGCCTTTTCTTTGCGGGAGGGCCTTTATACGGTACAATGAGCAGTTCTTC.

A single count supports this clone. This chain uses TRBV19 with TRBJ2-7, with TRBD1 as a possible D gene (5 bases). CDR1 LNHDA and CDR2 SQIVND come from the germline V gene (reference sequence). Trimming shortened V by 5 bases and J by 4 bases, and 12 bases separated the two germline ends. The CDR3 has 13 residues. The CDR3 loop reads CASSLGRGYEQYF. The DNA for the CDR3 is TGTGCCAGTAGTCTGGGAAGGGGTTACGAGCAGTACTTC.

This clone was seen a handful of times. This sequence joins TRBV23-1 and TRBJ2-7; weak D call: TRBD1 (5 bases). Being an ORF, TRBV23-1 has a function that is uncertain. V shed 4 bases and J shed 3 bases, with 7 bases lying between them. The CDR3 covers 12 residues. CDR3 sequence: CASSPQGYEQYF. CDR3 nucleotide sequence: TGCGCCAGCAGTCCCCAGGGCTACGAGCAGTACTTC.

A few counts support this clone. The rearrangement uses TRBV5-6 and TRBJ1-1; perhaps TRBD1 as D (5 bases). Germline lookup yields CDR1 SGHDT and CDR2 YYEEEE. The CDR3 is 14 amino acids. V dropped 2 bases and J dropped 3 bases, with 11 bases sitting between them. The CDR3: CASSFLGEDTEAFF. The CDR3 DNA is TGTGCCAGCAGCTTTCTGGGGGAGGACACTGAAGCTTTCTTT.

The chain combines TRBV6-5 with TRBJ2-7, with D possibly matching TRBD1 (6 bases). Looked up from germline, CDR1 is MNHEY and CDR2 is SVGAGI. V was pared by 5 bases and J by 3 bases, with 14 bases between. The CDR3 has 14 amino acids. CDR3 sequence: CASSRDNKGYEQYF. The CDR3 DNA follows: TGTGCCAGCAGTAGGGACAATAAGGGCTACGAGCAGTACTTC.

This chain uses TRBV6-1 with TRBJ1-2, with no clear D. The CDR3 consists of 13 residues. Germline-derived CDR1 and CDR2 are MNHNS and SASEGT. V was clipped by 0 bases and J by 7 bases, with 9 bases between them. The CDR3 DNA follows: TGTGCCAGCAGTGAAGCGCAACTTGGTGGCTACACCTTC. Residues: CASSEAQLGGYTF.

The genes are TRBV11-1 and TRBJ1-2; D is undetermined. Germline CDR1 SGHAT, CDR2 FQDESV (reference sequence). V lost 1 base, J lost 2 bases, and 14 bases lay in between. This CDR3 spans 16 amino acids. CDR3 region: CASSLGPQVINYGYTF. CDR3 bases: TGTGCCAGCAGCTTAGGGCCCCAGGTAATAAACTATGGCTACACCTTC.

The chain joins TRBV6-5 to TRBJ2-7; 8 bases align to TRBD1. Germline CDR1 and CDR2: MNHEY and SVGAGI. J was trimmed by 1 base and V by 4 bases; bases with no gene match: 3. CDR3 length: 14 amino acids. CDR3 in amino acids: CASSLTGESYEQYF. CDR3 bases: TGTGCCAGCAGTTTGACAGGGGAATCCTACGAGCAGTACTTC.

This clone was counted once. The chain employs TRBV28 and TRBJ1-2; D not resolved. Trimming shortened V by 2 bases and J by 2 bases, and 6 bases separated the two germline ends. The germline gives CDR1 MDHEN, CDR2 SYDVKM. The CDR3 runs 13 residues. The CDR3 DNA reads TGTGCCAGCAGTTTAGGGAGAAACTATGGCTACACCTTC. This sequence encodes CASSLGRNYGYTF.